This TCR beta chain comes out of a study of vaccination and CD4 T cells after COVID-19 (dated by TCRdb to 2022 to 2024). Regarding the study in general: Convalescent patients had a positive SARS-CoV-2 result on nasal swab PCR, and of these patients, several had mild disease and one had severe disease. Control cultures received a CEFX viral epitope pool as the positive control, an HIV-1 Nef peptide pool as the negative control, or no peptide. Two doses of either the Pfizer-BioNTech BNT162b2 vaccine (n=8) or the Moderna mRNA-1273 vaccine (n=2) were administered to participants. In fewer than 12 COVID-19 convalescent patients and a handful of infection-naive healthy vaccine recipients, researchers compared the spike-specific CD4+ TCR repertoire from before mRNA vaccination with the repertoire from after. Post-COVID blood samples were collected from convalescent patients a median of roughly 100 days after diagnosis, with a range of about 30 to 170 days. The convalescent cohort comprised six males and four females, including two Hispanic individuals, seven Caucasians, two Asians and one multiracial person. Post-vaccine blood samples were taken a median of around 68 days after the second vaccine dose, with a range of roughly 13 to 250 days. Culture stimuli were overlapping spike peptide pools from SARS-CoV-2 and from the common cold coronaviruses HCoV-NL63, HCoV-OC43 and HCoV-229E. General study outcomes and caveats: An increase in the median number of SARS-CoV-2-reactive clonotypes from around 20 after infection to about 39 after vaccination was observed, but the change was not found to be significant. In convalescent patients, nearly all vaccine-specific clones (304 of 307) were found to be mono-reactive for SARS-CoV-2 spike rather than cross-reactive with common cold coronaviruses. In convalescent patients, a median around 86% of post-vaccine SARS-CoV-2-reactive clones were detected only after vaccination, suggesting vaccine-specific priming. The study included relatively few convalescent patients and did not analyze early timepoints after natural infection.

The library was produced with PCR. DNA from cultured CD4+ T cells underwent TCR sequencing with the Oncomine TCR Beta short-read assay at the Johns Hopkins FTIC core. Genomic DNA was extracted from the cultured CD4+ T cells with the QIAamp micro DNA kit. The Oncomine TCR Beta libraries from cultured CD4+ T cells were pooled using unique dual indexes and then sequenced on an Illumina iSeq 100. The authors' pipeline ran thus. Non-productive sequences were removed, and CDR3s not starting with C, not ending with F or W, or shorter than 7 amino acids were discarded. The MANAFEST web application identified antigen-specific clonotypes by comparing peptide-stimulated wells against reference wells and other culture wells. Positive clones required FDR below 0.05, an odds ratio above 5, and productive frequency above 0.1% in at least two of three replicate wells. Cross-reactive clonotypes were defined as significantly expanded in both SARS-CoV-2 spike wells and at least one common cold coronavirus spike condition. Using R version 3.6.1, CDR3 homology was evaluated through Levenshtein distances (stringdist) along with unrooted phylogenetic trees (ape). Starting from the raw public reads, TCRdb applied fastp trimming at Q25, assembled clones with MiXCR and retained in-frame beta chains. Rows are combined by CDR3 protein, so each entry shows the most common genes and DNA. These V and J calls originate from TCRdb's pipeline instead of the authors' own analysis. The sample table contains 13,000 or so distinct CDR3 sequences; only one count was recorded for roughly 39% of them. Under 15% of the sample comes from the top ten.

As to this clonotype: Its antigen remains undetermined. The CDR3 ends on some other residue instead of the conserved phenylalanine or tryptophan, so this is likely a read error.

The treatment or condition label corresponds to: roughly ten-day PBMC culture with coronavirus spike peptide pools or control peptides (ViraFEST assay). The ViraFEST assay was used in the study, in which antigen-specific T cells were expanded with peptide pools and expanded clonotypes were subsequently identified by TCR sequencing. The positive SARS-CoV-2 PCR tests of the convalescent patients were dated from March to December 2020, before the Alpha, Beta and Delta variants emerged in the United States. Each well held 2.2 million or so PBMCs cultured with approximately 10 ug/ml peptide pools in IMDM containing approximately 4.8% human AB serum and roughly 10 IU/ml IL-2. On days 3 and 7, half of the culture medium was replaced with fresh IL-2-containing medium. After 10 days of culture, CD4+ T cells were isolated by negative selection using the EasySep CD4+ T cell isolation kit. PBMCs were separated from whole blood using Ficoll-Paque Plus gradient centrifugation and then either used fresh or cryopreserved at -140C. Triplicate wells were generally used for each culture condition.

A total of 15 residues make up the CDR3, ends included. Here the CDR3 DNA is all that survives: 45 bases in frame from base 1. Germline trimming amounts to 1 base on V and 3 bases on J, with 3 as the count of junction bases outside the gene matches. Reading the germline V gene gives CDR1 WSHSY and CDR2 SAAADI. The sequence is built from TRBV10-2 and TRBJ1-5; a stretch of 7 junction bases matches TRBD1. Source material: CD4+ T cells from blood, cultured in vitro. The TCR originated in a human donor who had recovered from COVID-19. The nucleotide sequence is TGCGCCAGCAGTGAGTGGGGACAGTTCAATCAGCCCCAGCATTCT. This translates into CASSEWGQFNQPQHS.